Presented here are 16 T cell receptor beta chains from one specimen sequenced in a study of response to subunit inactivated influenza vaccine. TCRdb ran MiXCR on the RT-PCR reads and lists one entry per CDR3 protein. The table has 150,000 to 200,000 distinct CDR3 sequences, over 9.5% seen once. These data are also associated with another study on T cells expressing NK-cell markers. That source adds: What made the TCR beta cDNA was 5'RACE template switching with UMIs.

The material was CD8+ T cells sorted from PBMCs, obtained 11 to 12 days after vaccination. The receptors originated from a man aged 50-60 years who received an inactivated influenza vaccine.

This clonotype is medium-sized within its sample. The chain employs TRBV5-6 and TRBJ2-2; possibly TRBD2 for D (6 bases). V was shortened by 2 bases and J by 3 bases, with 14 bases between the two germline ends. CDR1 and CDR2 from the germline V gene are SGHDT and YYEEEE. This CDR3 has 16 amino acids. The CDR3 DNA reads TGTGCCAGCAGCTTCTCGGAGGGGACCGACACCGGGGAGCTGTTTTTT. As protein: CASSFSEGTDTGELFF.

This clonotype was recorded many times. The chain couples TRBV3-1 to TRBJ2-1; 8 positions agree with TRBD1. The CDR3 consists of 14 residues. V trimming: 4 bases; J trimming: 5 bases; junction bases outside the gene matches: 4. CDR1 is LGHDT and CDR2 is YNNKEL in the germline V gene (reference sequence). The CDR3 DNA is TGTGCCAGCAGCCTCGGGACAGGAAACAATGAGCAGTTCTTC. It yields the protein CASSLGTGNNEQFF.

The CDR3 spells CASSFWGETRDTQYF. The CDR3 nucleotides are TGTGCCAGCAGTTTTTGGGGAGAAACGCGGGATACGCAGTATTTT. The chain joins TRBV28 to TRBJ2-3, with D perhaps TRBD2 (5 bases). The V end lost 3 bases, the J end lost 6 bases, and 16 bases lay between the germline ends. In germline, CDR1 is MDHEN, CDR2 SYDVKM. The CDR3 totals 15 residues.

The chain has TRBV4-2 and TRBJ2-2; D may be TRBD2 (5 bases). The CDR3 has 15 residues. From germline, CDR1 is LGHNA and CDR2 YNFKEQ. V was trimmed by 4 bases and J by 5 bases, leaving 14 bases between them. The CDR3 region is CASSPIEGATGELFF. The CDR3, as DNA: TGTGCCAGCAGCCCAATAGAGGGAGCGACCGGGGAGCTGTTTTTT.

For this clonotype: An end of the junction differs from the germline gene, which may be a read error. The gene calls are TRBV7-7 and TRBJ2-1, with D perhaps assigned TRBD1 or TRBD2 (7 bases each). Germline loops: CDR1 SSHAT, CDR2 FNYEAQ (reference sequence). This CDR3 is built from 16 residues. CDR3 loop: CASSLGGGGAYNEQFF. The CDR3 coding sequence is TGTGCTAGCAGCTTAGGGGGAGGGGGCGCCTACAATGAGCAGTTCTTC.

This clonotype occurred a few times. The genes are TRBV11-1 and TRBJ1-2; the match to TRBD1 covers 12 bases. This CDR3 is built from 18 residues. Germline values: CDR1 SGHAT, CDR2 FQDESV (reference sequence). V shed 3 bases and J 4 bases; nucleotides not matched to a gene: 12. CDR3 in amino acids: CASSLGFMRDRGLYGYTF. The DNA of the CDR3 is TGTGCCAGCAGCTTGGGATTTATGCGGGACAGGGGGCTCTATGGCTACACCTTC.

This clonotype was seen a few times. The chain combines TRBV7-2 with TRBJ2-1; 10 positions match TRBD2. Losses at the gene ends were 0 bases for V and 9 bases for J; bases not matched to a gene: 11. Germline values: CDR1 SGHTA, CDR2 FQGNSA. The CDR3 consists of 17 residues. The CDR3 here is CASSLATMGLASGEQFF. CDR3 DNA: TGTGCCAGCAGCTTAGCCACCATGGGACTAGCGTCAGGTGAGCAGTTCTTC.

V and J are TRBV6-2 or TRBV6-3 and TRBJ2-1; the match to TRBD1 covers 7 bases. CDR3 length equals 12 residues. CDR1 is MNHEY and CDR2 is SVGEGT in the germline V gene. With 7 bases clipped from V and 11 bases from J, the junction kept 8 bases outside the gene matches. CDR3 sequence (DNA): TGTGCCAGCACCACAGACAGGGTTAAGCAGTTCTTC. It translates to CASTTDRVKQFF.

This clonotype showed up just a few times. The genes are TRBV7-9 and TRBJ1-1; no clear D gene. CDR1 and CDR2 from the germline V gene are SEHNR and FQNEAQ (reference sequence). V lost 2 bases, J lost 1 base, and 8 bases lay in between. The CDR3 has 14 amino acids. Written as DNA, the CDR3 is TGTGCCAGCAGCTTAATCGGGAAGAACACTGAAGCTTTCTTT. This codes for CASSLIGKNTEAFF.

V gene TRBV27 combines with J gene TRBJ2-1, with TRBD2 matching 10 bases. Germline-derived CDR1 and CDR2 are MNHEY and SMNVEV (reference sequence). After removal of 2 bases from V and 4 bases from J, the junction contained 11 bases not matched to a gene. This CDR3 has 18 residues. CDR3 DNA: TGTGCCAGCAGTTTACAGCGGGAGGGGGTGAGGGAATACAATGAGCAGTTCTTC. This gives the protein CASSLQREGVREYNEQFF.

In its sample, this clonotype was seen a few times. The chain combines TRBV27 with TRBJ1-1; D is uncertain. V lost 4 bases and J lost 2, with 8 bases in between. Germline lookup yields CDR1 MNHEY and CDR2 SMNVEV (reference sequence). CDR3 length: 13 residues. CDR3 DNA: TGTGCCAGCAGTTGGTTTCAAAACACTGAAGCTTTCTTT. Translated: CASSWFQNTEAFF.

The genes are TRBV6-1 and TRBJ2-7; 7 bases agree with TRBD1. V was pared by 7 bases and J by 3 bases, with 12 bases of the junction left unmatched. Germline CDR1 is MNHNS and CDR2 is SASEGT. This CDR3 has 15 residues. The CDR3 region is CASKTWTGFGYEQYF. CDR3 nucleotide sequence: TGTGCCAGCAAAACGTGGACAGGCTTTGGCTACGAGCAGTACTTC.

The gene calls are TRBV4-3 and TRBJ2-1, with TRBD2 identical over 7 bases. J was trimmed by 0 bases and V by 0 bases; bases with no gene match: 5. The CDR3 extends over 17 amino acids. CDR1 and CDR2 from the germline V gene are LGHNA and YSLEER. In nucleotides, the CDR3 is TGCGCCAGCAGCCAAGATTGGGGGGGGGGCTCCTACAATGAGCAGTTCTTC. It specifies CASSQDWGGGSYNEQFF.

The sample holds a few counts of this clonotype. The chain carries TRBV5-5 and TRBJ2-7; 12 positions agree with TRBD1. The junction had 7 bases not matched to a gene; V was cut back by 3 bases and J by 6 bases. The germline V gene has CDR1 SGHKS and CDR2 YYEKEE (reference sequence). The CDR3 loop spans 15 amino acids. This chain's CDR3 is CASSYGTGGLGEQYF. The CDR3 DNA reads as TGTGCCAGCAGCTATGGGACAGGGGGCTTAGGCGAGCAGTACTTC.

V gene TRBV4-2 combines with J gene TRBJ2-6; the D is unclear. Deletions cut 1 base from V and 2 bases from J, with 6 bases between. The CDR3 has 15 amino acids. The germline gives CDR1 LGHNA, CDR2 YNFKEQ. CDR3 amino acids: CASSQVPTGANVLTF. In nucleotides, the CDR3 is TGTGCCAGCAGCCAAGTACCCACTGGGGCCAACGTCCTGACTTTC.

This clonotype was picked up a small number of times. The rearrangement joins TRBV11-2 to TRBJ2-3; 7 bases are a match to TRBD2. V shed 1 base and J 0 bases; nucleotides not matched to a gene: 7. CDR3 length: 17 amino acids. Germline CDR1 is SGHAT and CDR2 is FQNNGV. The CDR3, as DNA: TGTGCCAGCAGCTTAGTACTGGGGGGGGGAAGCACAGATACGCAGTATTTT. The encoded protein is CASSLVLGGGSTDTQYF. The full variable domain, in which reference TRBV11-2 and TRBJ2-3 provide the parts outside the CDR3, is EAGVAQSPRYKIIEKRQSVAFWCNPISGHATLYWYQQILGQGPKLLIQFQNNGVVDDSQLPKDRFSAERLKGVDSTLKIQPAKLEDSAVYLCASSLVLGGGSTDTQYFGPGTRLTVL.